Below are 32 T cell receptor beta chains sequenced from a single sample in a study of CD8 T cells in Susac syndrome (dated by TCRdb to about 2019). Preparation of the library involved the immunoSEQ multiplex PCR assay. RNA was extracted with the RNeasy kit and roughly 0.45 to 1 ug was reverse transcribed using random hexamers. TCRdb trimmed public reads at Q25 via fastp, called clones via MiXCR and kept in-frame beta chains. A single entry per CDR3 protein holds the most common genes and DNA from its merged rows. The sample table contains 200,000 to 300,000 distinct CDR3 sequences; only one count was recorded for 90% to 95% of them. The ten largest make up around 0.07% of the sample. Sample: CD4+ T cells from PBMCs. These receptors originate from a human donor with multiple sclerosis.

The gene calls are TRBV3-1 and TRBJ1-1; TRBD1 is a possible D gene (6 bases). V lost 1 base and J 4 bases, leaving 16 bases between the germline ends. The CDR3 length is 16 residues. Germline V lookup: CDR1 LGHDT, CDR2 YNNKEL (reference sequence). In nucleotides, the CDR3 is TGTGCCAGCAGCCAAGGTCACGGGGGCGCGGGCACTGAAGCTTTCTTT. It codes for CASSQGHGGAGTEAFF. The full variable domain, completed using reference TRBV3-1 and TRBJ1-1, is DTAVSQTPKYLVTQMGNDKSIKCEQNLGHDTMYWYKQDSKKFLKIMFSYNNKELIINETVPNRFSPKSPDKAHLNLHINSLELGDSAVYFCASSQGHGGAGTEAFFGQGTRLTVV.

CDR3 protein: CASSRGRVAYEQYF. In DNA form, the CDR3 reads TGTGCCAGCAGCCGCGGACGGGTGGCCTACGAGCAGTACTTC. The chain couples TRBV6-5 to TRBJ2-7, with no clear D. This CDR3 contains 14 residues. Trimming stripped 6 bases from V and 2 bases from J, with 14 bases between. CDR1 is MNHEY and CDR2 is SVGAGI in the germline V gene.

CDR3 loop: CASTRAPTGELFF. The CDR3 bases are TGTGCCAGCACCCGAGCGCCCACCGGGGAGCTGTTTTTT. The V call is TRBV28, the J call TRBJ2-2; D is uncertain. Germline assignment: CDR1 MDHEN and CDR2 SYDVKM. The V and J ends lost 7 bases and 4 bases respectively, with 10 bases between them. CDR3 length equals 13 residues.

The chain joins TRBV7-2 to TRBJ1-1; D uncertain. CDR1 is SGHTA and CDR2 is FQGNSA in the germline V gene. The V end was cut by 2 bases, the J end by 1 base, with 11 bases between. This CDR3 has 15 residues. CDR3 DNA: TGTGCCAGCAGCTTAAATCCCGTGGGGAACACTGAAGCTTTCTTT. Amino acids: CASSLNPVGNTEAFF.

The chain recombines TRBV5-1 with TRBJ1-2; D is uncertain. The CDR3 is 13 amino acids. The V and J ends lost 4 bases and 7 bases respectively, with 14 bases between them. Germline V gene data show CDR1 as SGHRS and CDR2 as YFSETQ. Written as DNA, the CDR3 is TGCGCCAGCAGCCCGTCGGCGGGAGGTGGCTACACCTTC. Its protein product is CASSPSAGGGYTF.

The chain couples TRBV5-1 to TRBJ2-3; D unresolved. Germline values: CDR1 SGHRS, CDR2 YFSETQ. This CDR3 spans 15 amino acids. V lost 3 bases and J 0 bases, leaving 11 bases between the germline ends. CDR3 loop: CASSSVDGSTDTQYF. CDR3 nucleotide sequence: TGCGCCAGCAGCTCCGTAGATGGTAGCACAGATACGCAGTATTTT.

This clonotype was counted once. This chain links TRBV5-4 with TRBJ2-1; a weak D match, TRBD2 (5 bases). Trimming left V 4 bases short and J 3 bases short, with 14 bases between. The CDR3 spans 15 residues. The germline gives CDR1 SGHNT, CDR2 YYREEE (reference sequence). CDR3 DNA: TGTGCCAGCAGCCCCGATCGGGGTAACTACAATGAGCAGTTCTTC. The encoded protein is CASSPDRGNYNEQFF.

V and J are TRBV6-6 and TRBJ1-2; D is possibly TRBD1 (5 bases). Germline V gene data show CDR1 as MNHNY and CDR2 as SVGAGI (reference sequence). The V end was cut by 7 bases, the J end by 4 bases, with 13 bases between. The CDR3 is 13 amino acids. The CDR3 coding sequence is TGTGCCAGCACTCCGGGACGGTCCTATGGCTACACCTTC. Its translation: CASTPGRSYGYTF.

This sequence joins TRBV5-4 and TRBJ2-7, with 12 bases aligning to TRBD2. J gave up 7 bases and V 5 bases, and 7 bases lay outside the gene matches. The germline gives CDR1 SGHNT, CDR2 YYREEE (reference sequence). The CDR3 totals 14 residues. CDR3 in amino acids: CASSPGLAGREQYF. Here the CDR3 DNA reads TGTGCCAGCAGTCCAGGACTAGCGGGGAGGGAGCAGTACTTC.

For the CDR3, the DNA is TGTGCCTGGAGTGTTGGATCAGGGGAAGAGGAAAAACTGTTTTTT. This gives the protein CAWSVGSGEEEKLFF. The genes are TRBV30 and TRBJ1-4; tentatively, D is TRBD1 (6 bases). This CDR3 is 15 amino acids long. Trimming took off 0 bases at V and 8 bases at J, with 16 bases between the two ends. Per germline, CDR1 GTSNPN and CDR2 SVGIG (reference sequence).

The chain uses TRBV18 and TRBJ2-7; 7 nucleotides agree with TRBD1. The CDR3 extends over 14 amino acids. V was pared by 3 bases and J by 5 bases, with 7 bases of the junction left unmatched. Germline V gene lookup returns CDR1 KGHSH and CDR2 LQKENI. Here the CDR3 reads CASSPTGLGHEQYF. CDR3 nucleotides: TGTGCCAGCTCACCGACAGGGTTGGGGCACGAGCAGTACTTC.

The V call is TRBV7-2, the J call TRBJ2-7; D may match TRBD1 or TRBD2 (5 bases each). CDR3 size: 14 residues. CDR1 is SGHTA and CDR2 is FQGNSA in the germline V gene. Trimming removed 4 bases at V and 3 bases at J, with 13 bases between. CDR3 region: CASSWGYGIYEQYF. The CDR3, as DNA: TGTGCCAGCAGCTGGGGGTACGGGATCTACGAGCAGTACTTC.

In this sample, this clonotype turned up a few times. The chain combines TRBV6-1 with TRBJ2-5; maybe TRBD2 (7 bases). The CDR3 covers 15 residues. Germline-derived CDR1 and CDR2 are MNHNS and SASEGT. Trimming removed 4 bases at V and 5 bases at J, with 17 bases between. In nucleotides, the CDR3 is TGTGCCAGCAGTGGTTGGGGGGGCGGTTTGGAGACCCAGTACTTC. Protein sequence: CASSGWGGGLETQYF.

The chain employs TRBV7-2 and TRBJ2-2, with D maybe TRBD1 (5 bases). V shed 5 bases and J shed 3 bases, with 13 bases lying between them. Germline-derived CDR1 and CDR2 are SGHTA and FQGNSA. The CDR3 length is 15 residues. The CDR3 nucleotides read TGTGCCAGCAGCCCAGGGAAGGTGCACACCGGGGAGCTGTTTTTT. Its translation is CASSPGKVHTGELFF.

The DNA of the CDR3 is TGTGCCTGGGCCCCCATAGGGGCGCGGACTGAAGCTTTCTTT. Translated: CAWAPIGARTEAFF. V usage is TRBV30 and J usage is TRBJ1-1; D is possibly TRBD1 (5 bases). The CDR3 loop spans 14 amino acids. Germline lookup yields CDR1 GTSNPN and CDR2 SVGIG (reference sequence). Trimming removed 5 bases at V and 5 bases at J, with 18 bases between.

The chain uses TRBV29-1 and TRBJ2-2; D is possibly TRBD2 (6 bases). CDR3 length: 14 residues. The V gene lost 7 bases and the J gene lost 1 base, with 13 bases spanning the gap. Germline V gene data show CDR1 as SQVTM and CDR2 as ANQGSEA. The DNA of the CDR3 is TGCAGCGCCAACGTCGGGGGGAACACCGGGGAGCTGTTTTTT. It translates to CSANVGGNTGELFF.

The chain carries TRBV6-1 and TRBJ2-7; 8 nucleotides align to TRBD1. CDR1 is MNHNS, CDR2 SASEGT, per germline. The CDR3 is 14 amino acids. V lost 6 bases to trimming and J lost 2 bases; unmatched junction nucleotides: 6. The CDR3, as DNA: TGTGCCAGCAGCCCGACAGGGGCCGCCTACGAGCAGTACTTC. It translates to CASSPTGAAYEQYF.

This clonotype was observed once. The rearrangement links TRBV19 to TRBJ2-1; the D is unclear. Germline V gives CDR1 LNHDA, CDR2 SQIVND (reference sequence). The CDR3 is 18 amino acids. V was clipped by 2 bases and J by 6 bases, with 23 bases between them. In nucleotides, the CDR3 is TGTGCCAGTAGTATAACTGACCCTTCAAACTCAGGCCTCAATGAGCAGTTCTTC. Translated: CASSITDPSNSGLNEQFF.

A single count supports this clonotype. The rearrangement links TRBV7-2 to TRBJ2-1; 7 nucleotides match TRBD2. The J segment lost 6 bases and the V segment lost 5 bases, leaving 16 bases of the junction unmatched. The length of the CDR3 is 17 residues. The germline V gene encodes CDR1 SGHTA and CDR2 FQGNSA. The CDR3 sequence: CASSPLPGTTFGNEQFF. Written as DNA, the CDR3 is TGTGCCAGCAGCCCATTGCCCGGGACTACCTTTGGCAATGAGCAGTTCTTC.

The CDR3, as DNA: TGCAGTGCTAGAGATGTCCAGGGGGCTTCGATCGCTTTCTTT. This gives the protein CSARDVQGASIAFF. The chain combines TRBV20-1 with TRBJ1-1, with TRBD1 identical over 8 bases. The CDR3 length is 14 residues. Unmatched junction bases numbered 11, after V lost 0 bases and J lost 11 bases. The germline CDR1 and CDR2 sequences are DFQATT and SNEGSKA (reference sequence).

The rearrangement links TRBV7-9 to TRBJ2-6; a weak D match, TRBD1 (6 bases). The germline V gene encodes CDR1 SEHNR and CDR2 FQNEAQ (reference sequence). V lost 0 bases, J lost 4 bases, and 7 bases lay in between. This CDR3 is built from 15 residues. The DNA of the CDR3 is TGTGCCAGCAGCTTAGCCCAGGGGGGGGCCAACGTCCTGACTTTC. This sequence encodes CASSLAQGGANVLTF. Full variable domain (missing parts from reference TRBV7-9 and TRBJ2-6): DTGVSQNPRHKITKRGQNVTFRCDPISEHNRLYWYRQTLGQGPEFLTYFQNEAQLEKSRLLSDRFSAERPKGSFSTLEIQRTEQGDSAMYLCASSLAQGGANVLTFGAGSRLTVL.

The rearrangement uses TRBV5-6 and TRBJ1-1; possible D gene TRBD1, 6 bases. Germline assignment: CDR1 SGHDT and CDR2 YYEEEE. CDR3 size: 15 residues. Deletions cut 4 bases from V and 6 bases from J, with 19 bases between. The CDR3 sequence: CASSRGQLLSAEAFF. CDR3 in DNA: TGTGCCAGCAGCCGAGGACAGTTGCTTTCGGCTGAAGCTTTCTTT.

This chain joins TRBV3-1 and TRBJ2-1; D is ambiguous. V was cut by 2 bases and J by 2 bases, with 10 bases left in between. This CDR3 has 15 residues. Germline V gene sequence: CDR1 LGHDT, CDR2 YNNKEL (reference sequence). DNA for the CDR3: TGTGCCAGCAGCCAAACTACCGACACCTACAATGAGCAGTTCTTC. This encodes CASSQTTDTYNEQFF.

This clonotype came up once. CDR3 amino acids: CSARDWGAYRDIQYF. CDR3 bases: TGCAGTGCTAGAGATTGGGGGGCCTACAGGGACATTCAGTACTTC. The rearrangement uses TRBV20-1 and TRBJ2-4, with D tentatively TRBD1 or TRBD2 (6 bases each). The CDR3 loop spans 15 amino acids. V was pared by 0 bases and J by 8 bases, with 17 bases between. CDR1 DFQATT and CDR2 SNEGSKA come from the germline V gene (reference sequence).

This chain joins TRBV24-1 and TRBJ2-1; TRBD2 matches 13 bases. Germline assignment: CDR1 KGHDR and CDR2 SFDVKD. The CDR3 runs 16 residues. Trimming took 5 bases from V and 7 from J; bases not matched to a gene: 7. This CDR3 reads CATSATGLAGVNEQFF. CDR3 nucleotide sequence: TGTGCCACCAGTGCCACCGGACTAGCGGGAGTAAATGAGCAGTTCTTC.

V and J are TRBV19 and TRBJ2-6; 7 bases align to TRBD1. The CDR3 covers 14 residues. The trim removed 6 bases at V and 6 bases at J, leaving 5 bases unmatched. CDR1 LNHDA and CDR2 SQIVND come from the germline V gene (reference sequence). This chain's CDR3 is CASSRGSEANVLTF. CDR3 nucleotide sequence: TGTGCCAGTAGCAGGGGGAGTGAGGCCAACGTCCTGACTTTC.

As DNA, the CDR3 is TGTGCCACCAGCAGAGTTTTGTCCGGGGAGCTGTTTTTT. Residues: CATSRVLSGELFF. This sequence joins TRBV15 and TRBJ2-2, with D hard to call. The V gene lost 1 base and the J gene lost 6 bases, with 6 bases spanning the gap. The germline V gene has CDR1 LNHNV and CDR2 YYDKDF (reference sequence). The CDR3 extends over 13 amino acids.

The chain employs TRBV19 and TRBJ1-1, with D perhaps matching TRBD1 (5 bases). Germline-derived CDR1 and CDR2 are LNHDA and SQIVND (reference sequence). CDR3 length equals 14 residues. With 5 bases removed from V and 9 bases from J, the gap between germline ends came to 19 bases. CDR3 in DNA: TGTGCCAGTAGTCCCTCACGAGGAGAGGGGAAAGCTTTCTTT. Amino acid sequence: CASSPSRGEGKAFF. Full variable domain (missing parts from reference TRBV19 and TRBJ1-1): DGGITQSPKYLFRKEGQNVTLSCEQNLNHDAMYWYRQDPGQGLRLIYYSQIVNDFQKGDIAEGYSVSREKKESFPLTVTSAQKNPTAFYLCASSPSRGEGKAFFGQGTRLTVV.

The chain combines TRBV3-1 with TRBJ1-1; D might be TRBD1 (5 bases). Trimming cost V 4 bases and J 5 bases, with 20 bases left between them. The CDR3 is 16 amino acids. The germline V gene has CDR1 LGHDT and CDR2 YNNKEL (reference sequence). CDR3 sequence (DNA): TGTGCCAGCAGCCCGCGGGACCGCGTCATTATGACTGAAGCTTTCTTT. Residues: CASSPRDRVIMTEAFF. Looking up the rest from reference TRBV3-1 and TRBJ1-1 gives the full variable domain: DTAVSQTPKYLVTQMGNDKSIKCEQNLGHDTMYWYKQDSKKFLKIMFSYNNKELIINETVPNRFSPKSPDKAHLNLHINSLELGDSAVYFCASSPRDRVIMTEAFFGQGTRLTVV.

This rearrangement joins TRBV6-2 or TRBV6-3 to TRBJ2-7; tentative D call: TRBD1 (5 bases). V lost 6 bases and J 0 bases, leaving 9 bases between the germline ends. Germline V CDR1 and CDR2: MNHEY, SVGEGT. This CDR3 has 13 amino acids. The CDR3 reads CASRSQGSYEQYV. As DNA, the CDR3 is TGTGCCAGCAGGTCCCAGGGCTCCTACGAGCAGTACGTC.

This chain uses TRBV18 with TRBJ1-1; D is perhaps TRBD1 (5 bases). Per germline, CDR1 KGHSH and CDR2 LQKENI. The CDR3 runs to 17 residues. The V end was cut by 8 bases, the J end by 1 base, with 23 bases between. Written as DNA, the CDR3 is TGTGCCAGCGCAACACGGGGACTGTCCGTGGGGAACACTGAAGCTTTCTTT. Translated, it gives CASATRGLSVGNTEAFF. The full variable domain, with the rest looked up from reference TRBV18 and TRBJ1-1, is NAGVMQNPRHLVRRRGQEARLRCSPMKGHSHVYWYRQLPEEGLKFMVYLQKENIIDESGMPKERFSAEFPKEGPSILRIQQVVRGDSAAYFCASATRGLSVGNTEAFFGQGTRLTVV.

The V call is TRBV29-1, the J call TRBJ1-2; the D is unclear. V was shortened by 4 bases and J by 3 bases, with 6 bases between the two germline ends. CDR1 SQVTM and CDR2 ANQGSEA come from the germline V gene. The CDR3 length is 11 residues. CDR3 sequence (DNA): TGCAGCGTTGCCCGGGACTATGGCTACACCTTC. The encoded protein is CSVARDYGYTF.